This T cell receptor (beta chain) was sequenced during a study of cytomegalovirus exposure and HLA in healthy donors. The PCR made use of 60 Vbeta and 13 Jbeta primers. Measured with immunoSEQ multiplex PCR; TCRdb has only the in-frame clones, and not every one. The data show some 150,000 clones, with around 80% seen just once and 4.5% held by the top ten. Broader study findings: Donors belonging to an Asian-associated ancestry cluster reportedly showed fewer N-insertions in productive TCRs than the approximately 640-donor mean, according to what a later analysis found.

This clone occurred once. Its matching antigen is unknown. The sequencing sample was made of PBMCs. The receptor's source is a woman between 45 and 60 years old in good health and CMV-seropositive.

The DNA of the CDR3 is TGTGCCAGCAGTGAAAGTCTACAGGCCTTAGAGACCCAGTACTTC. Translation gives CASSESLQALETQYF. The gene calls are TRBV6-1 and TRBJ2-5; possibly TRBD1 for D (5 bases). This CDR3 is built from 15 residues. CDR1 and CDR2 (germline): MNHNS, SASEGT. V dropped 2 bases and J dropped 4 bases, with 14 bases sitting between them.